Sequencing of this TCR beta chain was carried out in a study of cytomegalovirus exposure and HLA in healthy donors. Concerning this clone itself: The antigen remains undetermined.

Overall study results and limits: Clonal expansion was found to be greater in HLA-associated TCR beta chains than in equally common others in a later analysis.

PCR primers comprised 60 Vbeta and 13 Jbeta primers. TCRdb keeps only in-frame clones here, not all; method: immunoSEQ multiplex PCR. The top ten hold less than 1.5% of the sample, which has over 110,000 clones, around four fifths seen once. Trimming took off 3 bases at V and 1 base at J, with 12 bases between the two ends. Germline V gene data show CDR1 as LNHDA and CDR2 as SQIVND (reference sequence). The CDR3 totals 15 residues. The V and J genes are TRBV19 and TRBJ1-2; D gene uncertain. Specimen: PBMCs. The sequence was obtained from a male donor in good health and CMV-seropositive. The CDR3 here is CASSIEGAGNYGYTF. CDR3 sequence (DNA): TGTGCCAGTAGTATTGAAGGTGCGGGTAACTATGGCTACACCTTC.